These 13 T cell receptor beta chains share one sample of origin, sequenced in a study of T cells expressing NK-cell markers. Each CDR3 protein gets one entry in TCRdb, which reprocessed the 5' RACE reads and gives no DNA. The sample features roughly 120,000 distinct CDR3 sequences, with approximately 17% in its top ten. The sequencing input was blood T cells: a sorted CD56 or NKG2C T cell subset, CD4+ or CD8+ T cells, or bulk PBMC T cells (not recorded which). Source of these receptors: a woman aged 18 to 75 in good health.

The V gene is TRBV6-2 or TRBV6-3, the J gene TRBJ2-6; lacking DNA, the TRBD2 call made by TCRdb goes unchecked. The germline V gene has CDR1 MNHEY and CDR2 SVGEGT. The CDR3 totals 17 residues. The CDR3 protein is CASSWKPLPSGANVLTF.

The chain joins TRBV3-1 to TRBJ1-1; TCRdb indicates TRBD1, and absent DNA this call remains unverified. Germline V gene lookup returns CDR1 LGHDT and CDR2 YNNKEL (reference sequence). The CDR3 loop spans 14 amino acids. This chain's CDR3 is CASSRRTENTEAFF.

V is TRBV6-6 and J is TRBJ2-5. This CDR3 contains 13 residues. The germline CDR1 and CDR2 sequences are MNHNY and SVGAGI (reference sequence). The CDR3 loop is CASSYRDQETQYF.

This chain uses TRBV25-1 with TRBJ1-2. Germline lookup yields CDR1 MGHDK and CDR2 SYGVNS. CDR3 length equals 15 residues. The chain's CDR3 is CASIGPHGRAYGYTF.

This rearrangement joins TRBV4-1 to TRBJ2-3; checking the TCRdb D call of TRBD2 is not possible without DNA. CDR1 and CDR2 (germline): MGHRA, YSYEKL. This CDR3 is built from 19 residues. CDR3 in amino acids: CASTWDWNLGLADTDTQYF.

CDR3: CASSQAPGTGGTDTQYF. The chain joins TRBV4-1 to TRBJ2-3; TCRdb reports TRBD1, a call that lacks DNA to check it against. This CDR3 has 17 amino acids. Germline CDR1 and CDR2: MGHRA and YSYEKL.

The chain is built from TRBV29-1 and TRBJ1-2; the D call from TCRdb, TRBD1, cannot be confirmed without DNA. Germline V CDR1 and CDR2: SQVTM, ANQGSEA. The length of the CDR3 is 11 residues. The CDR3 loop is CSDGTGTGYTF. The full variable domain, in which reference TRBV29-1 and TRBJ1-2 provide the parts outside the CDR3, is SAVISQKPSRDICQRGTSLTIQCQVDSQVTMMFWYRQQPGQSLTLIATANQGSEATYESGFVIDKFPISRPNLTFSTLTVSNMSPEDSSIYLCSDGTGTGYTFGSGTRLTVV.

J is TRBJ2-5 and V is TRBV29-1. Germline V gene lookup returns CDR1 SQVTM and CDR2 ANQGSEA. The CDR3 is 12 residues long. CDR3 residues: CSVGTAQETQYF.

The chain recombines TRBV11-2 with TRBJ1-1; TCRdb's D call, TRBD1, is unchecked because there is no DNA. From germline, CDR1 is SGHAT and CDR2 FQNNGV. This CDR3 has 15 residues. The CDR3 region is CASSLWDRDPTEAFF. Combining the CDR3 with reference TRBV11-2 and TRBJ1-1 gives the whole variable domain EAGVAQSPRYKIIEKRQSVAFWCNPISGHATLYWYQQILGQGPKLLIQFQNNGVVDDSQLPKDRFSAERLKGVDSTLKIQPAKLEDSAVYLCASSLWDRDPTEAFFGQGTRLTVV.

The chain links TRBV14 to TRBJ1-3. Germline CDR1 and CDR2: SGHDN and FVKESK. This CDR3 contains 12 residues. The CDR3 is CASSSEGNTIYF.

The chain recombines TRBV24-1 with TRBJ1-3. This CDR3 has 13 residues. Germline CDR1 reads KGHDR; CDR2 reads SFDVKD. The chain's CDR3 is CATSGGTGNTIYF.

The chain links TRBV12-3 or TRBV12-4 to TRBJ1-2; the TCRdb call, TRBD1, lacks DNA for checking. The CDR3 contains 15 residues. CDR3 loop: CTSSPVGVWIYGYTF.

This sequence joins TRBV12-3 or TRBV12-4 and TRBJ1-4; no DNA is available, so the TRBD1 call from TCRdb remains unchecked. This CDR3 region has 14 residues. Here the CDR3 reads CASTPGSTNEKLFF.